These 13 T cell receptor beta chains originate from one sample sequenced in a study of T cell responses to AZD1222 COVID-19 vaccine. Sequencing used immunoSEQ multiplex PCR; TCRdb keeps in-frame clones, though not all of them. This table holds 130,000 to 150,000 clones, just over 90% found once. The sequences come from peripheral blood, collected on day 0 of AZD1222 vaccination. The receptor set was obtained from an adult in good health.

This chain links TRBV5-4 with TRBJ1-1; TRBD1 is a possible D gene (5 bases). The V end was cut by 1 base, the J end by 5 bases, with 9 bases between. There are 13 residues in the CDR3. CDR1 and CDR2 from the germline V gene are SGHNT and YYREEE (reference sequence). The CDR3 DNA follows: TGTGCCAGCAGCTTGCGGGGGAGGACTGAAGCTTTCTTT. Translating gives CASSLRGRTEAFF.

The chain combines TRBV7-9 with TRBJ1-2, with 9 bases aligning to TRBD1. There are 16 residues in the CDR3. Trimming took 4 bases from V and 4 from J; bases not matched to a gene: 10. The V gene's germline CDR1 is SEHNR and CDR2 FQNEAQ (reference sequence). CDR3 amino acids: CASSYWTGDPSYGYTF. In DNA, the CDR3 is TGTGCCAGCAGCTACTGGACAGGGGACCCTTCCTATGGCTACACCTTC.

The rearrangement uses TRBV11-3 and TRBJ2-1; D is unclear. This CDR3 is 12 amino acids long. CDR1 is SGHNT and CDR2 is YENEEA in the germline V gene. V dropped 4 bases and J dropped 6 bases, with 7 bases sitting between them. The DNA of the CDR3 is TGTGCCAGCAGCTCTACGCGCAATGAGCAGTTCTTC. This encodes CASSSTRNEQFF. Variable domain in full (rest from reference TRBV11-3 and TRBJ2-1): EAGVVQSPRYKIIEKKQPVAFWCNPISGHNTLYWYLQNLGQGPELLIRYENEEAVDDSQLPKDRFSAERLKGVDSTLKIQPAELGDSAVYLCASSSTRNEQFFGPGTRLTVL.

V gene TRBV7-9 combines with J gene TRBJ2-3; no definite D call. V was shortened by 6 bases and J by 6 bases, with 19 bases between the two germline ends. The CDR3 spans 15 residues. Germline V gene sequence: CDR1 SEHNR, CDR2 FQNEAQ (reference sequence). For the CDR3, the DNA is TGTGCCAGCAGACCCCCAATTTCCCAGCTGGATACGCAGTATTTT. Protein: CASRPPISQLDTQYF.

This chain joins TRBV6-5 and TRBJ1-5; D ambiguous. Germline CDR1 MNHEY, CDR2 SVGAGI. V was trimmed by 6 bases and J by 0 bases, leaving 6 bases between them. The CDR3 covers 13 residues. The CDR3 reads CASRGYSNQPQHF. The DNA of the CDR3 is TGTGCCAGCAGAGGGTATAGCAATCAGCCCCAGCATTTT.

The chain carries TRBV7-6 and TRBJ1-4; no clear D. V lost 10 bases and J 7 bases, leaving 10 bases between the germline ends. Germline values: CDR1 SGHVS, CDR2 FNYEAQ. The CDR3 extends over 11 amino acids. The CDR3 nucleotides read TGTGCCATAGGGCCCCCTGAAAAACTGTTTTTT. Its translation is CAIGPPEKLFF.

This chain links TRBV9 with TRBJ1-2; TRBD1 matches 7 bases. The CDR3 contains 16 residues. From germline, CDR1 is SGDLS and CDR2 YYNGEE. J lost 3 bases, V lost 4 bases, and 12 bases had no gene match. The CDR3 is CASSPQTGMEDYGYTF. CDR3 bases: TGTGCCAGCAGCCCCCAGACAGGGATGGAAGACTATGGCTACACCTTC.

This rearrangement joins TRBV3-1 (or the pseudogene TRBV3-2) to TRBJ1-2, with D unresolved. CDR1 LGHDT and CDR2 YNNKEL come from the germline V gene (reference sequence). V shed 5 bases and J shed 1 base, with 8 bases lying between them. CDR3 length: 13 residues. DNA for the CDR3: TGTGCCAGCAGCTCTGGGGATAACTATGGCTACACCTTC. Amino acid sequence: CASSSGDNYGYTF.

V usage is TRBV5-1 and J usage is TRBJ2-2; D gene unclear. Deletions cut 4 bases from V and 3 bases from J, with 7 bases between. The CDR3 is made up of 13 amino acids. CDR1 is SGHRS and CDR2 is YFSETQ in the germline V gene. CDR3 coding DNA: TGCGCCAGCAGCCATGGGGACACCGGGGAGCTGTTTTTT. It is translated as CASSHGDTGELFF. The full variable domain, completed using reference TRBV5-1 and TRBJ2-2, is KAGVTQTPRYLIKTRGQQVTLSCSPISGHRSVSWYQQTPGQGLQFLFEYFSETQRNKGNFPGRFSGRQFSNSRSEMNVSTLELGDSALYLCASSHGDTGELFFGEGSRLTVL.

V and J are TRBV5-1 and TRBJ2-3; possible D gene TRBD2, 6 bases. V shed 1 base and J shed 5 bases, with 14 bases lying between them. The CDR3 covers 15 residues. Germline loops: CDR1 SGHRS, CDR2 YFSETQ. The CDR3 loop is CASSLPQTEGDTQYF. In DNA form, the CDR3 reads TGCGCCAGCAGCTTGCCGCAGACGGAGGGAGATACGCAGTATTTT.

This clone was detected a few times. A junction end diverges from the germline sequence, so it may reflect a read error. The chain is built from TRBV3-1 (or the pseudogene TRBV3-2) and TRBJ2-1; D remains ambiguous. Germline loops: CDR1 LGHDT, CDR2 YNNKEL (reference sequence). The CDR3 extends over 11 amino acids. The CDR3 nucleotides read TGTGCCAGCAGCCAAGTGGGCCCCAGAATCTTC. It is translated as CASSQVGPRIF.

The chain recombines TRBV7-8 with TRBJ2-3; no firm D call. The CDR3 covers 16 residues. The germline V gene encodes CDR1 SGHVS and CDR2 FQNEAQ. Deletions cut 1 base from V and 1 base from J, with 12 bases between. CDR3 in DNA: TGTGCCAGCAGCTTAGTCTCCAACACCCGCACAGATACGCAGTATTTT. It encodes CASSLVSNTRTDTQYF.

CDR3 nucleotide sequence: TGTGCCAGCAGTCGCTTTAGCAATCAGCCCCAGCATTTT. Translating it yields CASSRFSNQPQHF. The chain employs TRBV6-5 and TRBJ1-5; no firm D call. This CDR3 is built from 13 residues. Trimming took 5 bases from V and 0 from J, leaving 5 bases between them. Germline assignment: CDR1 MNHEY and CDR2 SVGAGI.